Shown below are 7 T cell receptor beta chains from a single sample sequenced in a study of PD-L1 blockade in urothelial cancer. Produced via immunoSEQ multiplex PCR; TCRdb's table is partial and in-frame only. The table has 85,000 to 95,000 clones, 90% seen once. Noted time point: pretreatment peripheral blood. This specimen was PBMCs, taken around atezolizumab (anti-PD-L1) treatment. All receptors come from a man aged 60 to 75 with urothelial cancer.

The chain combines TRBV7-2 with TRBJ2-1; possible D gene TRBD1, 6 bases. Deletions cut 5 bases from V and 8 bases from J, with 13 bases between. This CDR3 is 13 amino acids long. CDR1 SGHTA and CDR2 FQGNSA come from the germline V gene. CDR3 sequence (DNA): TGTGCCAGCAGCCTCGTCTACAGGGATGAGCAGTTCTTC. Translating it yields CASSLVYRDEQFF.

This clone was counted only a few times. The chain combines TRBV19 with TRBJ1-5; 8 nucleotides align to TRBD1. The length of the CDR3 is 13 residues. V was pared by 7 bases and J by 2 bases, with 1 base of the junction left unmatched. In germline, CDR1 is LNHDA, CDR2 SQIVND (reference sequence). The chain's CDR3 is CASTTGGNQPQHF. The CDR3 region has the DNA TGTGCCAGTACGACAGGGGGCAATCAGCCCCAGCATTTT.

The chain uses TRBV5-1 and TRBJ2-2, with 7 positions matching TRBD1. The V gene's germline CDR1 is SGHRS and CDR2 YFSETQ. This CDR3 comprises 20 residues. V lost 0 bases, J lost 6 bases, and 20 bases stayed unmatched. CDR3 DNA: TGCGCCAGCAGCTTGGCAGGACAGGTTTTCGCGGGCCTAGGTTCCGGGGAGCTGTTTTTT. Translation gives CASSLAGQVFAGLGSGELFF. Complete variable domain (other parts from reference TRBV5-1 and TRBJ2-2): KAGVTQTPRYLIKTRGQQVTLSCSPISGHRSVSWYQQTPGQGLQFLFEYFSETQRNKGNFPGRFSGRQFSNSRSEMNVSTLELGDSALYLCASSLAGQVFAGLGSGELFFGEGSRLTVL.

This clone was picked up a small number of times. The rearrangement uses TRBV7-9 and TRBJ1-5; maybe TRBD1 (5 bases). The germline CDR1 and CDR2 sequences are SEHNR and FQNEAQ (reference sequence). The CDR3 covers 15 residues. V was clipped by 0 bases and J by 4 bases, with 10 bases between them. The chain's CDR3 is CASSLAGGDNQPQHF. The CDR3, as DNA: TGTGCCAGCAGCTTAGCGGGGGGGGATAATCAGCCCCAGCATTTT. Full variable domain (missing parts from reference TRBV7-9 and TRBJ1-5): DTGVSQNPRHKITKRGQNVTFRCDPISEHNRLYWYRQTLGQGPEFLTYFQNEAQLEKSRLLSDRFSAERPKGSFSTLEIQRTEQGDSAMYLCASSLAGGDNQPQHFGDGTRLSIL.

The chain employs TRBV11-1 and TRBJ2-2; 8 positions match TRBD1. Losses at the gene ends were 5 bases for V and 4 bases for J; bases not matched to a gene: 9. The germline gives CDR1 SGHAT, CDR2 FQDESV (reference sequence). The CDR3 covers 16 residues. The CDR3 DNA follows: TGTGCCAGCAGCCTCCTAAGCAGGGGGCGCACCGGGGAGCTGTTTTTT. Amino acid sequence: CASSLLSRGRTGELFF. The variable domain in full, with the rest retrieved from reference TRBV11-1 and TRBJ2-2, is EAEVAQSPRYKITEKSQAVAFWCDPISGHATLYWYRQILGQGPELLVQFQDESVVDDSQLPKDRFSAERLKGVDSTLKIQPAELGDSAMYLCASSLLSRGRTGELFFGEGSRLTVL.

The chain couples TRBV2 to TRBJ2-6; the match to TRBD1 covers 7 bases. Losses at the gene ends were 5 bases for V and 0 bases for J; bases not matched to a gene: 1. Germline V gene data show CDR1 as SNHLY and CDR2 as FYNNEI. The CDR3 runs 15 residues. CDR3 residues: CASSYRGSGANVLTF. DNA for the CDR3: TGTGCCAGCAGTTACAGGGGCTCTGGGGCCAACGTCCTGACTTTC.

The CDR3 loop is CAIWQGSYGYTF. CDR3 nucleotides: TGTGCCATCTGGCAGGGGAGCTATGGCTACACCTTC. This chain connects TRBV10-3 to TRBJ1-2; D possibly corresponds to TRBD1 (6 bases). The CDR3 totals 12 residues. Germline V lookup: CDR1 ENHRY, CDR2 SYGVKD. V shed 8 bases and J shed 4 bases, with 11 bases lying between them.